Sequencing of this T cell receptor (beta chain) was carried out in a study of cytomegalovirus exposure and HLA in healthy donors. Study findings and constraints: Analysis performed later showed TCR beta chains linked to HLA being more clonally expanded than equally common others. The authors later found TCR association rates varying by HLA locus, with DRB1 most and HLA-C fewest.

About this clone: Its antigen is still unknown.

Amplification used 60 Vbeta primers and 13 Jbeta primers. The assay was immunoSEQ multiplex PCR, and TCRdb's table has in-frame clones only and misses some. The sample shows some 190,000 clones, roughly 83% of them seen only once. Sequencing input: PBMCs. This clonotype was obtained from a woman aged 45 to 65 in good health and CMV-seronegative.

This chain's CDR3 is CASSEPQGVNEKLFF. CDR3 nucleotide sequence: TGTGCCAGCAGTGAACCACAGGGAGTTAATGAAAAACTGTTTTTT. The J gene is TRBJ1-4, the V gene TRBV2; D might be TRBD1 (6 bases). This CDR3 is 15 amino acids long. Germline V gene sequence: CDR1 SNHLY, CDR2 FYNNEI. Trimming shortened V by 2 bases and J by 4 bases, and 11 bases separated the two germline ends. The whole variable domain, filled in from reference TRBV2 and TRBJ1-4, reads EPEVTQTPSHQVTQMGQEVILRCVPISNHLYFYWYRQILGQKVEFLVSFYNNEISEKSEIFDDQFSVERPDGSNFTLKIRSTKLEDSAMYFCASSEPQGVNEKLFFGSGTQLSVL.